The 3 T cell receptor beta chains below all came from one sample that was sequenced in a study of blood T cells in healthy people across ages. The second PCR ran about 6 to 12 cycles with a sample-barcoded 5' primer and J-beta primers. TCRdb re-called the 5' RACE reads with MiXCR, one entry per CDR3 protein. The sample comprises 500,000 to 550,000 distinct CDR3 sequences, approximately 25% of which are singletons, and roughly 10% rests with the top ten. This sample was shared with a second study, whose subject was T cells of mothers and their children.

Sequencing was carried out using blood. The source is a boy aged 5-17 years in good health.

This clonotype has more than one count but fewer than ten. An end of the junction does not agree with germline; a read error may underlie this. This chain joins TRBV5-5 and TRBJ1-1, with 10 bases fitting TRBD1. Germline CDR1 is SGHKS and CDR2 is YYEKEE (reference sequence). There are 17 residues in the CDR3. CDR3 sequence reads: CASSTGTGAAMNTEASF. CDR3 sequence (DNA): TGTGCCAGCAGCACCGGGACAGGGGCGGCCATGAACACTGAAGCTTCCTTT.

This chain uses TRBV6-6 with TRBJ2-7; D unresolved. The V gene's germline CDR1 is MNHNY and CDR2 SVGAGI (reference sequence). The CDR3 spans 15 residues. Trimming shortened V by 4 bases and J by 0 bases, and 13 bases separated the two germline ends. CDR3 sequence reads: CASSSIRVTSYEQYF. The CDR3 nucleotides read TGTGCCAGCAGTTCTATTCGAGTGACCTCCTACGAGCAGTACTTC.

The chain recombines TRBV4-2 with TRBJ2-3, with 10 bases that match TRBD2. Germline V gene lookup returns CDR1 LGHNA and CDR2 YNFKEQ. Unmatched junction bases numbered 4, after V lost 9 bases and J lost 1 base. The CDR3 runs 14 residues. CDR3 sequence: CARTGTSGTDTQYF. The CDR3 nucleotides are TGTGCCAGAACCGGGACTAGCGGCACAGATACGCAGTATTTT.